This paragraph covers one T cell receptor (beta chain) sequence. Its matching antigen is unknown. The sample belongs to a study of regulatory and conventional T cells in RAG deficiency. Study observations and caveats: Control T-cell subsets had markedly higher Shannon entropy and lower Simpson indices than RAG-deficient patients. Omenn patients showed >75% Treg-Tconv overlap and shorter CDR3 lengths. Treg unique TCR beta sequences were approximately 100-fold fewer in Omenn syndrome and CID/AS patients than controls.

Trimming took off 4 bases at V and 5 bases at J, with 12 bases between the two ends. Germline-derived CDR1 and CDR2 are SGHRS and YFSETQ. CDR3 length: 14 amino acids. Profiling relied on immunoSEQ multiplex PCR, and the TCRdb table lists in-frame clones only, not all of them. The data contain roughly 29,000 clones, more than 90% of them seen just once; the ten biggest clones take up approximately 0.15%. The sorted conventional CD4+ T cells were CD25-low and CD127-high, with genomic DNA sequenced. The sample also formed part of further work on regulatory T cells. Per that study: Primers: 52 TRBV forward and 13 TRBJ reverse. Regulatory T cells showed the strongest V-J pair restriction and V/J gene skewing among patient repertoires.

The clonotype originates from a human donor in good health. Source material: CD25- CD4+ T cells sorted from blood. The genes are TRBV5-1 and TRBJ1-4, with TRBD1 as a possible D gene (5 bases). CDR3 residues: CASSRGGGNEKLFF. The CDR3 DNA reads as TGCGCCAGCAGCCGCGGCGGGGGAAATGAAAAACTGTTTTTT. Full variable domain (remainder filled in from reference TRBV5-1 and TRBJ1-4): KAGVTQTPRYLIKTRGQQVTLSCSPISGHRSVSWYQQTPGQGLQFLFEYFSETQRNKGNFPGRFSGRQFSNSRSEMNVSTLELGDSALYLCASSRGGGNEKLFFGSGTQLSVL.